The sequence of this TCR beta chain was determined in a study of blood T cell repertoires in COVID-19. Study context: Specimens from acute and convalescent COVID-19 originated in the United States, Italy and Spain. The analysed material was cDNA or gDNA that came from T cells, B-cell-depleted T cells, or PBMCs.

Authors' analysis steps: It was from reference gene primer amplification that nucleated cell counts were estimated. Libraries were prepared by immunoSEQ multiplex PCR; TCRdb keeps only in-frame clonotypes and omits some of them. For V, J and clone size, that table is used; D and trimming come from the DNA. The sample has approximately 100,000 clones; around 83% are singletons. Germline assignment: CDR1 KGHSH and CDR2 LQKENI. The CDR3 contains 15 residues. V was clipped by 3 bases and J by 4 bases, with 13 bases between them. This TCR was sampled from a human donor in a cohort sampled during active COVID-19. The chain is built from TRBV18 and TRBJ1-5, with D tentatively TRBD1 (6 bases). The sample taken for sequencing was peripheral blood. The CDR3 is CASSPGGGPNQPQHF. The CDR3 region has the DNA TGTGCCAGCTCACCCGGTGGGGGCCCTAATCAGCCCCAGCATTTT.